This T cell receptor beta chain was obtained from a study of OX40 agonist ivuxolimab in advanced cancers. Study summary: Intravenous ivuxolimab was administered to patients every 2 weeks at 0.01 to 10 mg/kg. Patients in dose escalation had liver, melanoma, kidney or head and neck cancers. Partial responses were seen in three patients, one with hepatocellular carcinoma and two with cutaneous melanoma.

Germline assignment: CDR1 SGDLS and CDR2 YYNGEE. V was cut by 3 bases and J by 2 bases, with 9 bases left in between. This CDR3 comprises 13 residues. The method was immunoSEQ multiplex PCR; TCRdb's version includes in-frame clones alone and lacks a portion of them. The repertoire includes about 30,000 clones, 90% to 95% of them detected once, and over 9% sits in the top ten. The sequencing here drew on CD4+ or CD8+ T cells sorted from blood, taken in a trial of the OX40 agonist ivuxolimab. The V call is TRBV9, the J call TRBJ2-7; tentatively, D is TRBD2 (6 bases). The TCR sequence derives from an adult with an advanced solid tumor such as melanoma, head and neck, liver or kidney cancer. The CDR3 region has the DNA TGTGCCAGCAGCGCCGGGGGAGCCTACGAGCAGTACTTC. It specifies CASSAGGAYEQYF.